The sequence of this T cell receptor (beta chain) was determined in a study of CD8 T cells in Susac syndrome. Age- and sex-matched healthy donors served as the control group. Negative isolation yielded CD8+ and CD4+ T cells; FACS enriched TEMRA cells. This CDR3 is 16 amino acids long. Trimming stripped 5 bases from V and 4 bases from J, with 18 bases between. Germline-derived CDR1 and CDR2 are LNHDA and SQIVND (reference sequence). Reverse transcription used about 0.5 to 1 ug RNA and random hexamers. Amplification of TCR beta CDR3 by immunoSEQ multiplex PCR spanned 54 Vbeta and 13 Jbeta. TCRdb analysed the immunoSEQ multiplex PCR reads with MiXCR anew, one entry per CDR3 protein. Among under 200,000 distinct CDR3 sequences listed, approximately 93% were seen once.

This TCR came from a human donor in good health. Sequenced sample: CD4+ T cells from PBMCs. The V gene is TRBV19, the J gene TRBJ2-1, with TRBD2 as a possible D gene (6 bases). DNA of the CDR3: TGTGCCAGTAGTCCCTCTTGGGGCGGGGTGTACAATGAGCAGTTCTTC. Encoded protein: CASSPSWGGVYNEQFF.